Given below is one T cell receptor beta chain in context. Its antigen is not known. The data are from a study of shared clonotypes between healthy human individuals. Investigators spread the genomic DNA of each subset evenly over several immunoSEQ plates. TCRdb keeps only in-frame clones here, not all; method: immunoSEQ multiplex PCR. This sample carries roughly 380,000 clones, around 96% of them seen once, and the ten largest clones take around 0.3%. V lost 1 base to trimming and J lost 1 base; unmatched junction nucleotides: 8. From germline, CDR1 is SGHTA and CDR2 FQGTGA. This CDR3 is built from 18 residues. Findings and limits, study-wide: Generation probability values for non-shared clonotypes were lower than those for clonotypes shared by all four donors. Memory subsets had estimated richness that was generally smaller than that of naive subsets. Sampling included only blood; tissue repertoires likely differ.

Sequenced sample: memory CD8+ T cells sorted from blood. The subset is: CD45RO+ cells pooled with CCR7-negative TemRA cells. This clonotype was sampled from a man in his thirties or forties in good health. The J gene is TRBJ2-3, the V gene TRBV7-3; TRBD2 aligns across 10 bases. The CDR3 sequence: CASSLRGASGRGTDTQYF. The CDR3 nucleotides are TGTGCCAGCAGCTTAAGGGGCGCTAGCGGGAGAGGCACAGATACGCAGTATTTT.